The present entry profiles one TCR beta chain with its context. The identical CDR3 is also encoded by other nucleotide sequences in the sample. This sample stems from a study of blood T cell repertoires in COVID-19. Study-wide context: The study drew acute and convalescent COVID-19 samples from the United States, Italy and Spain. Sample material is recorded as cDNA or gDNA derived from T cells, B-cell-depleted T cells, or PBMCs.

Germline lookup yields CDR1 KGHSH and CDR2 LQKENI. The CDR3 is 13 amino acids. Trimming removed 0 bases at V and 0 bases at J, with 3 bases between. As processed by the authors: Reference gene primer amplification gave estimated nucleated cell counts. Profiling relied on immunoSEQ multiplex PCR, and the TCRdb table lists in-frame clones only, not all of them. The V and J calls and clone size come from that table; D and trimming were worked out from the DNA. This sample yields just over 75,000 clones, of which 87% are seen a single time; about 5.3% belongs to the top ten. This chain links TRBV18 with TRBJ2-7; no reliable D call. The receptor's source is a woman older than 75 with active or convalescent COVID-19. Specimen: peripheral blood. This CDR3 reads CASSPPSSYEQYF. The CDR3 nucleotides are TGTGCCAGCTCACCACCCAGCTCCTACGAGCAGTACTTC.